These 24 T cell receptor beta chains came from one sample sequenced in a study of long-term antiretroviral therapy in people with HIV. Researchers ran immunoSEQ v3.0 at survey level. Assay used: immunoSEQ multiplex PCR; TCRdb lists only in-frame clones, some missing. The sample has some 17,000 clones; 75% to 85% are singletons. Material: unsorted PBMCs, obtained 0.1 years before starting antiretroviral therapy. These receptors all come from a man younger than 35 with HIV.

The CDR3 DNA reads as TGTGCCATCCTTCCTAGCGGAGACTCCTACAATGAGCAGTTCTTC. This sequence encodes CAILPSGDSYNEQFF. V usage is TRBV10-3 and J usage is TRBJ2-1, with 7 bases identical to TRBD2. The trim removed 8 bases at V and 0 bases at J, leaving 7 bases unmatched. The V gene's germline CDR1 is ENHRY and CDR2 SYGVKD. The CDR3 has 15 amino acids.

In this sample, this clone turned up once. This chain joins TRBV9 and TRBJ1-1, with D perhaps matching TRBD1 (5 bases). V lost 2 bases to trimming and J lost 3 bases, with 8 bases between them. CDR1 is SGDLS, CDR2 YYNGEE, per germline. The CDR3 is made up of 13 amino acids. Here the CDR3 reads CASSVGGYTEAFF. The CDR3, as DNA: TGTGCCAGCAGCGTCGGGGGATACACTGAAGCTTTCTTT. The full variable domain, completed using reference TRBV9 and TRBJ1-1, is DSGVTQTPKHLITATGQRVTLRCSPRSGDLSVYWYQQSLDQGLQFLIQYYNGEERAKGNILERFSAQQFPDLHSELNLSSLELGDSALYFCASSVGGYTEAFFGQGTRLTVV.

The J gene is TRBJ2-5, the V gene TRBV27; 11 nucleotides align to TRBD1. The CDR3 is 17 amino acids. Germline V gene lookup returns CDR1 MNHEY and CDR2 SMNVEV (reference sequence). Unmatched junction bases numbered 11, after V lost 7 bases and J lost 1 base. CDR3 sequence: CASTKIAGTGGQETQYF. The CDR3 DNA reads TGTGCCAGCACCAAAATAGCCGGGACAGGGGGCCAAGAGACCCAGTACTTC.

This rearrangement joins TRBV6-5 to TRBJ2-7; TRBD2 matches at 7 bases. Trimming at V came to 0 bases and at J to 4 bases, leaving 6 bases not matched to a gene. Germline V gives CDR1 MNHEY, CDR2 SVGAGI. There are 15 residues in the CDR3. The DNA of the CDR3 is TGTGCCAGCAGTTACTCGGCGAACGGGGGGTACGAGCAGTACTTC. Its translation: CASSYSANGGYEQYF.

This clone came up once. The chain recombines TRBV4-1 with TRBJ2-1; D possibly corresponds to TRBD2 (6 bases). Trimming took 0 bases from V and 7 from J, leaving 19 bases between them. CDR1 and CDR2 (germline): MGHRA, YSYEKL. The CDR3 is made up of 17 amino acids. The CDR3: CASSQEERTIGANEQFF. CDR3 in DNA: TGCGCCAGCAGCCAAGAGGAGCGGACTATAGGTGCAAATGAGCAGTTCTTC.

J is TRBJ2-1 and V is TRBV6-5, with D possibly being TRBD2 (6 bases). The CDR3 spans 16 residues. Per the germline V gene, CDR1 is MNHEY and CDR2 is SVGAGI. Trimming left V 2 bases short and J 0 bases short, with 11 bases between. The CDR3 sequence is CASSYIAESSYNEQFF. CDR3 sequence (DNA): TGTGCCAGCAGTTACATAGCGGAGAGCTCCTACAATGAGCAGTTCTTC.

CDR3 sequence: CASSGLGQGLNTEAFF. The CDR3 region has the DNA TGTGCCAGCAGTGGCCTCGGACAGGGACTCAACACTGAAGCTTTCTTT. This chain uses TRBV27 with TRBJ1-1; 8 nucleotides line up with TRBD1. This CDR3 spans 16 amino acids. Trimming at V came to 5 bases and at J to 2 bases, leaving 10 bases not matched to a gene. CDR1 MNHEY and CDR2 SMNVEV come from the germline V gene (reference sequence).

V is TRBV4-2 and J is TRBJ2-7, with D possibly matching TRBD2 (5 bases). V lost 0 bases to trimming and J lost 9 bases, with 15 bases between them. The CDR3 has 14 amino acids. The V gene's germline CDR1 is LGHNA and CDR2 YNFKEQ. CDR3 loop: CASSQDVLARGQYF. CDR3 nucleotide sequence: TGTGCCAGCAGCCAAGATGTTCTGGCTCGGGGGCAGTACTTC.

This clone appeared a single time. The gene calls are TRBV28 and TRBJ2-1; no firm D call. CDR1 MDHEN and CDR2 SYDVKM come from the germline V gene. CDR3 length: 15 amino acids. The V gene lost 7 bases and the J gene lost 0 bases, with 13 bases spanning the gap. CDR3 residues: CASNLMKSSYNEQFF. For the CDR3, the DNA is TGTGCCAGCAACCTTATGAAGAGCTCCTACAATGAGCAGTTCTTC.

The genes are TRBV7-7 and TRBJ2-3; a weak D match, TRBD2 (5 bases). In germline, CDR1 is SSHAT, CDR2 FNYEAQ (reference sequence). V lost 5 bases to trimming and J lost 0 bases, with 24 bases between them. This CDR3 spans 19 amino acids. The CDR3 sequence is CASSPAFGSAGESTDTQYF. In DNA form, the CDR3 reads TGTGCCAGCAGCCCCGCGTTTGGGAGCGCGGGTGAAAGCACAGATACGCAGTATTTT. Full variable domain (missing parts from reference TRBV7-7 and TRBJ2-3): GAGVSQSPRYKVTKRGQDVTLRCDPISSHATLYWYQQALGQGPEFLTYFNYEAQPDKSGLPSDRFSAERPEGSISTLTIQRTEQRDSAMYRCASSPAFGSAGESTDTQYFGPGTRLTVL.

This clone was picked up a small number of times. The chain links TRBV11-2 to TRBJ1-2; no clear D. This CDR3 spans 11 amino acids. Germline lookup yields CDR1 SGHAT and CDR2 FQNNGV. The V end lost 5 bases, the J end lost 8 bases, and 9 bases lay between the germline ends. CDR3 bases: TGTGCCAGCAGCAACAGTGTCGGCTACACCTTC. Protein: CASSNSVGYTF.

CDR3 in DNA: TGTGCCAGCAGCTTAGAGCTAGAACCGAGCACAGATACGCAGTATTTT. It is translated as CASSLELEPSTDTQYF. The chain uses TRBV11-3 and TRBJ2-3, with D uncertain. CDR3 length: 16 amino acids. Germline V gives CDR1 SGHNT, CDR2 YENEEA. Trimming cost V 0 bases and J 0 bases, with 10 bases left between them.

The chain combines TRBV27 with TRBJ2-1; D is uncertain. The CDR3 is made up of 14 amino acids. The ends were cut back, 4 bases at V and 0 bases at J, with 7 bases in the middle. Germline V gives CDR1 MNHEY, CDR2 SMNVEV (reference sequence). CDR3 residues: CASSSFSSYNEQFF. CDR3 DNA sequence: TGTGCCAGCAGTTCATTCAGCTCCTACAATGAGCAGTTCTTC.

The CDR3 spells CASSDGLAGNTGELFF. The CDR3 region has the DNA TGTGCCAGCAGTGACGGACTAGCGGGGAACACCGGGGAGCTGTTTTTT. This chain links TRBV6-4 with TRBJ2-2; 11 positions agree with TRBD2. The CDR3 extends over 16 amino acids. CDR1 is MRHNA and CDR2 is SNTAGT in the germline V gene. V lost 2 bases to trimming and J lost 1 base; unmatched junction nucleotides: 0.

The CDR3 sequence: CASRTDYLEAFF. The CDR3 coding sequence is TGTGCCAGCAGGACTGACTATTTAGAAGCTTTCTTT. This sequence joins TRBV5-5 and TRBJ1-1; D uncertain. The CDR3 is 12 residues long. V dropped 5 bases and J dropped 8 bases, with 13 bases sitting between them. The germline gives CDR1 SGHKS, CDR2 YYEKEE (reference sequence).

DNA for the CDR3: TGTGCCAGCAGCTGGCCCGGGACTAGCGGGGGCTATGAGCAGTTCTTC. Protein: CASSWPGTSGGYEQFF. The chain employs TRBV11-1 and TRBJ2-1; 14 bases agree with TRBD2. Germline V CDR1 and CDR2: SGHAT, FQDESV (reference sequence). The CDR3 spans 16 residues. V dropped 4 bases and J dropped 8; count of bases not matched to a gene: 7.

This clone was recorded a few times. The CDR3 region has the DNA TGTGCCAGCAGCTCGGGTCCGGACAGGGGCTACGAGCAGTACTTC. Protein sequence: CASSSGPDRGYEQYF. V is TRBV13 and J is TRBJ2-7; TRBD1 matches 9 bases. This CDR3 is built from 15 residues. V was pared by 4 bases and J by 3 bases, with 7 bases of the junction left unmatched. Germline V gene sequence: CDR1 PRHDT, CDR2 FYEKMQ (reference sequence).

This rearrangement joins TRBV29-1 to TRBJ2-5; 10 nucleotides agree with TRBD2. CDR3 length: 14 amino acids. The germline CDR1 and CDR2 sequences are SQVTM and ANQGSEA. The trim removed 2 bases at V and 1 base at J, leaving 1 base unmatched. CDR3 sequence reads: CSVEKRGGQETQYF. The CDR3 DNA is TGCAGCGTTGAAAAGCGGGGGGGCCAAGAGACCCAGTACTTC.

In DNA form, the CDR3 reads TGTGCCAGCAGCGGGGGGACAGGGAAAGGGAACACTGAAGCTTTCTTT. This gives the protein CASSGGTGKGNTEAFF. This sequence joins TRBV5-6 and TRBJ1-1; 9 nucleotides agree with TRBD1. Looked up from germline, CDR1 is SGHDT and CDR2 is YYEEEE. Losses at the gene ends were 4 bases for V and 1 base for J; bases not matched to a gene: 8. The CDR3 loop spans 16 amino acids.

This chain uses TRBV29-1 with TRBJ2-1; 9 bases are shared with TRBD2. This CDR3 is 15 amino acids long. The V gene end was trimmed by 4 bases and the J gene end by 7 bases; junction bases not matched to a gene: 11. Looked up from germline, CDR1 is SQVTM and CDR2 is ANQGSEA. The CDR3 here is CSVGTLAGAGNEQFF. The CDR3 nucleotides are TGCAGCGTTGGGACATTAGCGGGGGCGGGGAATGAGCAGTTCTTC.

The chain uses TRBV18 and TRBJ1-1; TRBD1 agrees at 7 bases. The CDR3 sequence is 14 residues long. J was trimmed by 11 bases and V by 3 bases; bases with no gene match: 12. The V gene's germline CDR1 is KGHSH and CDR2 LQKENI. The CDR3 nucleotides read TGTGCCAGCTCACCGACAGGGAAGCTGGGATGGGCTTTCTTT. Amino acid sequence: CASSPTGKLGWAFF.

The chain has TRBV25-1 and TRBJ2-1; 11 nucleotides align to TRBD2. V lost 8 bases, J lost 11 bases, and 5 bases stayed unmatched. There are 12 residues in the CDR3. CDR1 MGHDK and CDR2 SYGVNS come from the germline V gene. CDR3 DNA: TGTGCCAGCGCCCTGACTAGCGGGAAGCAGTTCTTC. This sequence encodes CASALTSGKQFF.

This chain connects TRBV6-5 to TRBJ2-2; tentatively, D is TRBD1 (6 bases). CDR3 length: 16 residues. V lost 2 bases and J 0 bases, leaving 10 bases between the germline ends. Germline V CDR1 and CDR2: MNHEY, SVGAGI. CDR3 amino acids: CASSYPGTTNTGELFF. CDR3 DNA: TGTGCCAGCAGTTACCCCGGGACAACGAACACCGGGGAGCTGTTTTTT.

This sequence joins TRBV27 and TRBJ1-1; weak D call: TRBD1 (5 bases). Germline loops: CDR1 MNHEY, CDR2 SMNVEV (reference sequence). Deletions cut 5 bases from V and 0 bases from J, with 13 bases between. The CDR3 has 15 residues. For the CDR3, the DNA is TGTGCCAGCAGTCCCCGGACAATGATGAACACTGAAGCTTTCTTT. It encodes CASSPRTMMNTEAFF.